This T cell receptor beta chain was captured in a study of blood T cell repertoires in COVID-19. In the authors' workflow: Scientists estimated how many nucleated cells there were by amplifying reference gene primers. Using immunoSEQ multiplex PCR, the repertoire was profiled, and TCRdb retains in-frame clones only, with some absent. V and J calls and clone size are as listed in that table; D and trimming were resolved from the DNA. The sample comprises just over 80,000 clones, 81% of which are singletons, and around 40% rests with the top ten. V dropped 0 bases and J dropped 8 bases, with 16 bases sitting between them. Germline CDR1 and CDR2: MNHEY and SMNVEV (reference sequence). The CDR3 extends over 15 amino acids.

This rearrangement joins TRBV27 to TRBJ1-2; weak D call: TRBD1 (6 bases). The sequenced material came from peripheral blood. This receptor was obtained from a man older than 75 with acute or convalescent COVID-19. In DNA, the CDR3 is TGTGCCAGCAGTTTATCAGGAGGGGGGGTAGGGGGCTACACCTTC. Amino acids: CASSLSGGGVGGYTF.